Following are 32 T cell receptor beta chains from one sample sequenced in a study of shared clonotypes between healthy human individuals. The method was immunoSEQ multiplex PCR; TCRdb's version includes in-frame clones alone and lacks a portion of them. Of 500,000 to 550,000 clones in the sample, roughly 95% are singletons; the top ten hold nearly 0.065%. Sequenced sample: naive CD4+ T cells sorted from blood. The subset here: CD45RA+ positively selected. Receptors originate from a woman aged 25 to 39 in good health.

The chain has TRBV4-1 and TRBJ1-4, with unresolved D. This CDR3 is built from 17 residues. Trimming shortened V by 1 base and J by 0 bases, and 12 bases separated the two germline ends. The germline V gene has CDR1 MGHRA and CDR2 YSYEKL. Here the CDR3 reads CASSQGLGMSTNEKLFF. The CDR3, as DNA: TGCGCCAGCAGCCAAGGTTTAGGGATGTCAACTAATGAAAAACTGTTTTTT.

The chain carries TRBV7-6 and TRBJ1-2; 7 nucleotides agree with TRBD1. The V and J ends lost 2 bases and 5 bases, in that order; junction bases with no gene match: 8. CDR3 length: 15 residues. Germline lookup yields CDR1 SGHVS and CDR2 FNYEAQ. The CDR3 bases are TGTGCCAGCAGCTTAAGGCCGTCCAGGGGGTATGGCTACACCTTC. The encoded protein is CASSLRPSRGYGYTF.

V and J are TRBV18 and TRBJ2-5; TRBD2 agrees at 8 bases. The CDR3 runs 14 residues. Germline CDR1 KGHSH, CDR2 LQKENI. V trimming: 4 bases; J trimming: 2 bases; junction bases outside the gene matches: 3. The CDR3 coding sequence is TGTGCCAGCTCACAACTAGCGGATCAAGAGACCCAGTACTTC. Encoded protein: CASSQLADQETQYF.

V is TRBV6-4 and J is TRBJ1-1, with 8 nucleotides matching TRBD1. The CDR3 runs to 17 residues. Germline V CDR1 and CDR2: MRHNA, SNTAGT. The trim removed 3 bases at V and 4 bases at J, leaving 13 bases unmatched. The CDR3 sequence: CASSDPAKDRASTEAFF. For the CDR3, the DNA is TGTGCCAGCAGTGATCCCGCCAAGGACAGGGCGAGCACTGAAGCTTTCTTT.

The chain joins TRBV5-1 to TRBJ1-4; 8 nucleotides align to TRBD1. The germline CDR1 and CDR2 sequences are SGHRS and YFSETQ. V lost 4 bases, J lost 8 bases, and 7 bases stayed unmatched. This CDR3 contains 14 residues. In DNA form, the CDR3 reads TGCGCCAGCAGCACCCAGGGGGCGAGCGAAAAACTGTTTTTT. It translates to CASSTQGASEKLFF.

DNA for the CDR3: TGTGCCAGCAGCTTAGGCCCGGAAGCAGATACGCAGTATTTT. This codes for CASSLGPEADTQYF. This chain connects TRBV7-6 to TRBJ2-3; D ambiguous. CDR1 SGHVS and CDR2 FNYEAQ come from the germline V gene. Trimming pared 1 base from V and 4 bases from J, leaving 9 bases between. The CDR3 covers 14 residues. The whole variable domain, remainder taken from reference TRBV7-6 and TRBJ2-3, is GAGVSQSPRYKVTKRGQDVALRCDPISGHVSLYWYRQALGQGPEFLTYFNYEAQQDKSGLPNDRFSAERPEGSISTLTIQRTEQRDSAMYRCASSLGPEADTQYFGPGTRLTVL.

The chain couples TRBV28 to TRBJ1-5, with D maybe TRBD1 (5 bases). Germline CDR1 reads MDHEN; CDR2 reads SYDVKM. Trimming left V 6 bases short and J 4 bases short, with 7 bases between. The CDR3 has 12 amino acids. Written as DNA, the CDR3 is TGTGCCAGCAGGGGGCTAAATCAGCCCCAGCATTTT. Translated, it gives CASRGLNQPQHF.

The V gene is TRBV30, the J gene TRBJ2-1, with TRBD2 identical over 7 bases. Trimming cost V 4 bases and J 8 bases; bases outside gene matches: 11. This CDR3 contains 14 residues. The germline V gene encodes CDR1 GTSNPN and CDR2 SVGIG (reference sequence). The CDR3 is CAWTRGRESYEQFF. The CDR3 DNA sequence: TGTGCCTGGACCCGCGGGCGGGAGTCGTATGAGCAGTTCTTC.

The chain couples TRBV28 to TRBJ1-2, with 8 bases aligning to TRBD1. V lost 5 bases, J lost 8 bases, and 13 bases stayed unmatched. The germline V gene encodes CDR1 MDHEN and CDR2 SYDVKM. The CDR3 runs to 15 residues. This CDR3 is CASSLRQGFPGGYTF. CDR3 nucleotides: TGTGCCAGCAGTCTACGACAGGGGTTCCCGGGGGGCTACACCTTC.

V is TRBV4-1 and J is TRBJ1-4, with TRBD1 matching over 7 bases. The germline gives CDR1 MGHRA, CDR2 YSYEKL. CDR3 length equals 18 residues. The junction had 9 bases not matched to a gene; V was cut back by 2 bases and J by 0 bases. The CDR3 nucleotides are TGCGCCAGCAGCCAAAGACAGGGTTGGCTTGCAACTAATGAAAAACTGTTTTTT. This codes for CASSQRQGWLATNEKLFF.

The V call is TRBV28, the J call TRBJ2-3, with 8 bases aligning to TRBD1. Germline V gives CDR1 MDHEN, CDR2 SYDVKM. The CDR3 is 16 residues long. Trimming removed 6 bases from V and 4 bases from J; junction bases left unmatched: 12. This chain's CDR3 is CASSQRGTGDADTQYF. For the CDR3, the DNA is TGTGCCAGCAGCCAAAGGGGGACAGGTGACGCAGATACGCAGTATTTT.

The chain recombines TRBV7-8 with TRBJ2-3; TRBD2 aligns across 11 bases. The CDR3 sequence is 18 residues long. The V gene's germline CDR1 is SGHVS and CDR2 FQNEAQ. V gave up 6 bases and J gave up 0 bases; unmatched junction bases: 11. The CDR3 nucleotides read TGTGCCAGCAGTCCGGGACTAGCGGTAACTGCTAGCACAGATACGCAGTATTTT. It is translated as CASSPGLAVTASTDTQYF.

Only one count was recorded for this clone. This sequence joins TRBV7-9 and TRBJ2-1, with no clear D. The germline CDR1 and CDR2 sequences are SEHNR and FQNEAQ (reference sequence). The CDR3 totals 16 residues. V dropped 2 bases and J dropped 2 bases, with 13 bases sitting between them. CDR3 in DNA: TGTGCCAGCAGCTTATTTAAGGGTATCGCCTACAATGAGCAGTTCTTC. This translates into CASSLFKGIAYNEQFF.

The gene calls are TRBV19 and TRBJ2-5, with a tentative D call TRBD1 (6 bases). The V gene lost 7 bases and the J gene lost 3 bases, with 21 bases spanning the gap. Germline V CDR1 and CDR2: LNHDA, SQIVND (reference sequence). The CDR3 is 16 residues long. CDR3 residues: CASTLPYRAPEETQYF. The CDR3 bases are TGTGCCAGTACTCTACCCTACAGGGCGCCCGAAGAGACCCAGTACTTC.

This rearrangement joins TRBV28 to TRBJ2-1; the match to TRBD2 covers 7 bases. CDR3 length: 15 residues. The V gene end was trimmed by 6 bases and the J gene end by 5 bases; junction bases not matched to a gene: 10. Germline loops: CDR1 MDHEN, CDR2 SYDVKM. In DNA, the CDR3 is TGTGCCAGCAGCTCCCCGGCGGGAGTACACAATGAGCAGTTCTTC. Translation gives CASSSPAGVHNEQFF. Drawing the rest from reference TRBV28 and TRBJ2-1, the complete variable domain is DVKVTQSSRYLVKRTGEKVFLECVQDMDHENMFWYRQDPGLGLRLIYFSYDVKMKEKGDIPEGYSVSREKKERFSLILESASTNQTSMYLCASSSPAGVHNEQFFGPGTRLTVL.

V is TRBV7-2 and J is TRBJ2-1; 7 bases are shared with TRBD1. J was trimmed by 9 bases and V by 5 bases; bases with no gene match: 13. This CDR3 has 15 residues. Germline V gene lookup returns CDR1 SGHTA and CDR2 FQGNSA. The CDR3 sequence is CASSPDRVFSSEQFF. CDR3 nucleotides: TGTGCCAGCAGCCCTGACAGGGTCTTCTCTAGTGAGCAGTTCTTC.

This clone showed up just a few times. The rearrangement uses TRBV5-1 and TRBJ1-1, with D perhaps matching TRBD1 (6 bases). V was shortened by 4 bases and J by 3 bases, with 13 bases between the two germline ends. CDR1 and CDR2 (germline): SGHRS, YFSETQ. This CDR3 comprises 14 residues. The CDR3 reads CASSALGGDTEAFF. The CDR3 DNA reads as TGCGCCAGCAGCGCTTTAGGGGGGGACACTGAAGCTTTCTTT.

The rearrangement joins TRBV6-5 to TRBJ1-1, with 7 bases matching TRBD1. This CDR3 comprises 15 residues. Germline assignment: CDR1 MNHEY and CDR2 SVGAGI. Trimming removed 4 bases from V and 3 bases from J; junction bases left unmatched: 8. CDR3 nucleotides: TGTGCCAGCAGTTCTCCCCGACAGGGCGACACTGAAGCTTTCTTT. Its protein is CASSSPRQGDTEAFF.

The chain joins TRBV27 to TRBJ2-7; TRBD1 aligns across 12 bases. The CDR3 is made up of 14 amino acids. Germline CDR1 reads MNHEY; CDR2 reads SMNVEV (reference sequence). The V gene end was trimmed by 4 bases and the J gene end by 7 bases; junction bases not matched to a gene: 5. This CDR3 is CASSWGQGAGEQYF. DNA for the CDR3: TGTGCCAGCAGTTGGGGACAGGGGGCAGGGGAGCAGTACTTC.

The chain joins TRBV18 to TRBJ2-7, with 13 nucleotides matching TRBD2. The CDR3 is made up of 15 amino acids. Germline CDR1 is KGHSH and CDR2 is LQKENI. Trimming cost V 3 bases and J 5 bases; bases outside gene matches: 4. CDR3 DNA sequence: TGTGCCAGCTCACCGGGACTAGCGGGAATCGACGAGCAGTACTTC. Encoded protein: CASSPGLAGIDEQYF.

With regard to this clone: This sample includes further DNA sequences coding for the same CDR3. The V gene is TRBV5-1, the J gene TRBJ1-1; unclear D gene. The V end was cut by 1 base, the J end by 3 bases, with 7 bases between. Germline CDR1 SGHRS, CDR2 YFSETQ. This CDR3 region has 13 residues. The CDR3 loop reads CASSLKGDTEAFF. CDR3 bases: TGCGCCAGCAGCTTGAAAGGTGACACTGAAGCTTTCTTT.

The chain recombines TRBV6-5 with TRBJ2-7, with TRBD2 identical over 7 bases. CDR3 length: 15 residues. Germline values: CDR1 MNHEY, CDR2 SVGAGI. Unmatched junction bases numbered 14, after V lost 0 bases and J lost 12 bases. The CDR3 region has the DNA TGTGCCAGCAGTTACTCGAGAGCATCGACTAGCCAGTTGTACTTC. Translated, it gives CASSYSRASTSQLYF.

This rearrangement joins TRBV6-1 to TRBJ2-7; 7 nucleotides match TRBD1. With V trimmed by 5 bases and J by 1 base, 8 bases remained unmatched. The CDR3 has 15 amino acids. Germline values: CDR1 MNHNS, CDR2 SASEGT. CDR3 region: CASSRIQGKSYEQYF. Here the CDR3 DNA reads TGTGCCAGCAGTCGAATACAGGGGAAGTCCTACGAGCAGTACTTC.

The chain employs TRBV15 and TRBJ1-2; D ambiguous. Germline-derived CDR1 and CDR2 are LNHNV and YYDKDF (reference sequence). The CDR3 runs 16 residues. V was clipped by 1 base and J by 2 bases, with 14 bases between them. The CDR3 sequence is CATSRGRQPSNYGYTF. The CDR3 DNA follows: TGTGCCACCAGCAGAGGTCGGCAGCCTTCAAACTATGGCTACACCTTC.

The chain joins TRBV11-2 to TRBJ2-7; D may be TRBD2 (5 bases). The CDR3 contains 15 residues. Looked up from germline, CDR1 is SGHAT and CDR2 is FQNNGV. Deletions cut 5 bases from V and 0 bases from J, with 14 bases between. The CDR3 loop reads CASSVTSGVSYEQYF. In DNA form, the CDR3 reads TGTGCCAGCAGCGTTACGAGCGGTGTCTCCTACGAGCAGTACTTC. Variable domain in full (rest from reference TRBV11-2 and TRBJ2-7): EAGVAQSPRYKIIEKRQSVAFWCNPISGHATLYWYQQILGQGPKLLIQFQNNGVVDDSQLPKDRFSAERLKGVDSTLKIQPAKLEDSAVYLCASSVTSGVSYEQYFGPGTRLTVT.

The chain is built from TRBV2 and TRBJ1-2, with D perhaps matching TRBD1 (6 bases). Germline CDR1 and CDR2: SNHLY and FYNNEI. The ends were cut back, 8 bases at V and 4 bases at J, with 17 bases in the middle. There are 14 residues in the CDR3. CDR3 sequence reads: CASERGMRTYGYTF. Written as DNA, the CDR3 is TGTGCCAGCGAGAGGGGGATGAGGACCTATGGCTACACCTTC.

The chain has TRBV7-8 and TRBJ1-1; D remains ambiguous. Germline CDR1 and CDR2: SGHVS and FQNEAQ. V gave up 1 base and J gave up 1 base, with 10 bases separating them. The CDR3 loop spans 15 amino acids. The CDR3 here is CASSLVRSANTEAFF. For the CDR3, the DNA is TGTGCCAGCAGCTTAGTTCGCAGCGCGAACACTGAAGCTTTCTTT.

V usage is TRBV18 and J usage is TRBJ2-1; 9 bases line up with TRBD1. The CDR3 contains 17 residues. CDR1 is KGHSH, CDR2 LQKENI, per germline. V lost 3 bases and J lost 6; bases outside the gene matches: 12. The CDR3 loop is CASSPGQGLATTNEQFF. The CDR3 DNA sequence: TGTGCCAGCTCACCCGGACAGGGGCTAGCTACGACCAATGAGCAGTTCTTC.

V is TRBV19 and J is TRBJ1-1; the D gene is possibly TRBD1 (5 bases). CDR3 length equals 15 residues. Trimming took off 2 bases at V and 1 base at J, with 11 bases between the two ends. Germline CDR1 is LNHDA and CDR2 is SQIVND (reference sequence). CDR3 sequence reads: CASSIMGTGNTEAFF. The CDR3 DNA sequence: TGTGCCAGTAGTATAATGGGGACGGGGAACACTGAAGCTTTCTTT.

The chain recombines TRBV19 with TRBJ2-1, with TRBD1 matching 7 bases. Germline CDR1 LNHDA, CDR2 SQIVND (reference sequence). J gave up 3 bases and V 6 bases, and 2 bases lay outside the gene matches. CDR3 length: 13 amino acids. The CDR3 DNA reads as TGTGCCAGTAGGGACAGGAACTACAATGAGCAGTTCTTC. Protein: CASRDRNYNEQFF.

Note on this clone: Other DNA sequences in the same sample also yield this CDR3. As DNA, the CDR3 is TGCAGCGTCGGACAGGGAGGGGATCAGCCCCAGCATTTT. Protein product: CSVGQGGDQPQHF. This chain links TRBV29-1 with TRBJ1-5, with 8 bases that match TRBD1. The trim removed 6 bases at V and 5 bases at J, leaving 6 bases unmatched. This CDR3 spans 13 amino acids. Germline V gene data show CDR1 as SQVTM and CDR2 as ANQGSEA.

This chain links TRBV5-4 with TRBJ2-6; no clear D gene. The CDR3 runs to 16 residues. Germline CDR1 is SGHNT and CDR2 is YYREEE (reference sequence). Trimming took 0 bases from V and 0 from J, leaving 7 bases between them. The CDR3 coding sequence is TGTGCCAGCAGCTTGGCCACCTCCTCTGGGGCCAACGTCCTGACTTTC. Protein sequence: CASSLATSSGANVLTF.